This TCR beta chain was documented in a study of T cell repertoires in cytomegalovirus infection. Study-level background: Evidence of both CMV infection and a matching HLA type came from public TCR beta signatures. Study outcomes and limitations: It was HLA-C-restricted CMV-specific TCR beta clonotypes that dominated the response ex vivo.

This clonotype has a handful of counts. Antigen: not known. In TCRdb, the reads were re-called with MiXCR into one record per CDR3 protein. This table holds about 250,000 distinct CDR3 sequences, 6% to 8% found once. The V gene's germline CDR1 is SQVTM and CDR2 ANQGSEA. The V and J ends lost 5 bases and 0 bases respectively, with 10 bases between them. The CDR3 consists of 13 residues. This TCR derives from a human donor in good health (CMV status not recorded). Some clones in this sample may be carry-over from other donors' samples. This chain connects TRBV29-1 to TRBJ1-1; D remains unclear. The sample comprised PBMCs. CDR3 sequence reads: CSVCTDLNTEAFF. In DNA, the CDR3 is TGCAGCGTTTGCACAGACTTGAACACTGAAGCTTTCTTT.